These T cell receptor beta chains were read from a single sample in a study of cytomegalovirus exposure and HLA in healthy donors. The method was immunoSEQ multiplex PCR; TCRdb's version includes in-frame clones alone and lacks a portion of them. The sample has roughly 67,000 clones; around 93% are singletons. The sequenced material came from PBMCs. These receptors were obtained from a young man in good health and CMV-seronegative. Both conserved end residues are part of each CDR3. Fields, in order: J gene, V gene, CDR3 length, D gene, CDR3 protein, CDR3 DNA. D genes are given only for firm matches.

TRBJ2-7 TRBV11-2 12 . CASSSRGYEQYF TGTGCCAGCAGCTCAAGGGGATACGAGCAGTACTTC
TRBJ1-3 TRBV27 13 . CASSFVLGNTIYF TGTGCCAGCAGTTTCGTTCTTGGAAACACCATATATTTT
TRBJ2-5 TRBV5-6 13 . CASSLLGGETQYF TGTGCCAGCAGCTTGCTAGGGGGTGAGACCCAGTACTTC
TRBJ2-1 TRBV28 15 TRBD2 CASSSGTSGKNEQFF TGTGCCAGCAGTTCCGGGACTAGCGGCAAAAATGAGCAGTTCTTC
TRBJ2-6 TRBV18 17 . CASSPAAPTSGANVLTF TGTGCCAGCTCACCGGCCGCCCCCACCTCTGGGGCCAACGTCCTGACTTTC
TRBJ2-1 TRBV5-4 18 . CASSPRAPGGLRPREQFF TGTGCCAGCAGCCCCCGAGCGCCCGGCGGGTTACGGCCACGTGAGCAGTTCTTC
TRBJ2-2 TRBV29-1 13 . CSAGLAHTGELFF TGCAGCGCTGGGCTAGCTCACACCGGGGAGCTGTTTTTT
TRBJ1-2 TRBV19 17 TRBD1 CASSIRTGKGSNYGYTF TGTGCCAGTAGTATAAGGACAGGGAAAGGATCTAACTATGGCTACACCTTC
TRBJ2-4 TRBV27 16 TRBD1 CASGEFQGAWWNIQYF TGTGCCAGCGGAGAATTTCAGGGGGCTTGGTGGAACATTCAGTACTTC
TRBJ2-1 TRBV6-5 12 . CASSRGPNEQFF TGTGCCAGCAGTCGAGGGCCAAATGAGCAGTTCTTC
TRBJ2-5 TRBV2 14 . CASSVGSYQETQYF TGTGCCAGCAGTGTAGGGAGCTACCAAGAGACCCAGTACTTC
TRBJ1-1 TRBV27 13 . CASSWRISTEAFF TGTGCCAGCAGTTGGCGGATTTCAACTGAAGCTTTCTTT
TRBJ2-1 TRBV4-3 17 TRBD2 CASSLQSASGSYNEQFF TGCGCCAGCAGCCTCCAATCGGCTAGCGGTTCCTACAATGAGCAGTTCTTC